The following is a T cell receptor beta chain sequence with its context. The antigen it recognizes is unknown. Base qualities are not provided; no much larger clone lies one nucleotide away. The immunoSEQ Assay, a bias-controlled multiplex PCR, was used to amplify TCRbeta CDR3 regions from genomic DNA. In the original analysis: Within the assay, amplification of reference gene primers was used to estimate how many nucleated cells each sample contained. Sequence reads were collapsed and filtered to measure the absolute abundance of every unique TCRbeta CDR3 rearrangement. For each sample, productive Simpson clonality was calculated as the square root of Simpson's diversity index over productive rearrangements. TCRdb holds this immuneACCESS table with in-frame rearrangements only. Some clones are missing; in checked studies, unresolved V genes explain under half, and the rest has no known cause. V and J calls and clone size come straight from that table; D and trimming were deduced from the DNA. A total of just under 90,000 clones appear in this sample, about 88% of them only once. The ten largest clones represent around 3% of the sample.

The sample is drawn from a study of blood T cell repertoires in COVID-19 (dated by TCRdb to 2019 to 2021). Study-wide context: Collaborator samples came from the United States, Italy and Spain and covered acute and convalescent phases of COVID-19. The samples were drawn from two sources: the first 160 participants of the ongoing ImmuneRACE study, and 1,254 subjects contributed by 6 global collaborators. The prospective study material was composed of cDNA or gDNA derived from T cells, B-cell-depleted T cells, or PBMCs. A de-identified subject ID, COVID-19 status, age in years and sex were almost always included in the sample metadata. Where available, HLA class I and class II types were obtained from metadata supplied by the sample provider rather than from assay-based typing. The repertoires were released in a freely available public database intended as a resource for research on the immune response to SARS-CoV-2. Subjects who had been exposed to COVID-19, were actively infected with it, or had recovered from it provided the deeply sampled blood TCRbeta repertoires that made up the dataset.

Whole blood was collected in K2EDTA tubes by collaborating institutions according to the institutions' own protocols. Collaborator samples were shipped for TCRbeta analysis as frozen whole blood, isolated PBMCs, or DNA extracted from either sample type. General findings and caveats noted by the study authors: How much clinical and demographic metadata was included differed by source and by participant, and the metadata was provided uncurated.

This clonotype originated in a woman of 80 years or more with acute or convalescent COVID-19. The sample comprised peripheral blood.

The CDR3 region: CASSPLASGRNEQFF. The nucleotide sequence is TGTGCCAGCAGCCCCTTGGCTAGCGGGAGAAATGAGCAGTTCTTC. Recombination linked TRBV7-9 to TRBJ2-1, with 10 bases matching TRBD2. At the junction V is shortened by 5 bases and J by 7 bases; bases outside the gene matches: 8. The CDR3 starts with the cysteine, ends with the phenylalanine, and has 15 residues. Only the CDR3 portion is preserved as DNA: 45 bases, with reading frame beginning at the first base. For CDR1 and CDR2, the germline V gene (reference sequence) lists SEHNR and FQNEAQ.